This T cell receptor beta chain was documented in a study of T cell changes during pregnancy in multiple sclerosis (dated by TCRdb to between 2018 and 2021). About the full investigation: Changes in the T cell repertoire over the course of pregnancy were examined in this study in women with multiple sclerosis.

About this clone itself: The antigen this receptor binds is unknown. No much larger clone exists at a distance of one base, and base qualities are not known.

Library prep was done by the immunoSEQ multiplex PCR assay. TCRdb re-hosts the immuneACCESS table, in-frame sequences only. Its copies lack some clones; in the studies checked, an unresolved V gene accounts for under half of them, and the cause for the rest is not known. In all, the sample holds about 36,000 clones, and around 93% of those were seen once. The top ten clonotypes cover 0.35% to 0.45% of the sample. The germline V gene provides CDR1 SGHDT and CDR2 YYEEEE. From V the trimming removes 1 base and from J it removes 7 bases, while the gene matches leave 8 bases of the junction unaccounted for. The CDR3 goes from the cysteine to the phenylalanine over 16 residues. The only DNA kept is the CDR3, 48 bases in frame from the first base.

The sequencing used CD4+ T cells from peripheral blood mononuclear cells, collected in the third trimester of pregnancy. This clonotype originated in a female donor in good health, enrolled as a control in a pregnancy study. The chain uses TRBV5-6 and TRBJ2-2; TRBD2 agrees with 9 junctional bases. The CDR3 protein is CASSLLGGGADGELFF. The DNA sequence reads TGTGCCAGCAGCTTGCTCGGCGGGGGGGCCGACGGGGAGCTGTTTTTT.